The rows below give T cell receptor beta chains drawn from one sample of a study of response to subunit inactivated influenza vaccine. TCRdb called the RT-PCR reads again in MiXCR, with one record for every CDR3 protein. Of a few hundred thousand distinct CDR3 sequences listed, approximately 9.9% were seen once; the top ten hold approximately 12%. Sequenced material: PBMCs from blood, taken roughly 6 weeks after vaccination. The receptor set was obtained from a man aged 50 to 59 who received an inactivated influenza vaccine. Both conserved end residues are part of each CDR3. Fields, in order: CDR3 length, J gene, clone size, V gene, D gene, CDR3 protein, CDR3 DNA. D genes are given only for firm matches. Part of the rows lack a size; the others show once, few, many or a class for expanded clones.

14 TRBJ1-4 few TRBV20-1 . CSARPDSRNEELFF TGCAGTGCTAGACCGGACAGTCGAAATGAAGAACTGTTTTTT
14 TRBJ1-4 many TRBV20-1 . CSADTGATNEKLFF TGCAGTGCTGATACGGGTGCGACTAATGAAAAACTGTTTTTT
18 TRBJ2-7 . TRBV5-5 . CASSLRRRRDSGSYEQYF TGTGCCAGCAGCTTGAGGAGACGAAGGGACTCCGGGTCCTACGAGCAGTACTTC
14 TRBJ2-5 many TRBV5-1 . CASSLGSGKETQYF TGCGCCAGCAGCTTGGGTTCAGGAAAAGAGACCCAGTACTTC
15 TRBJ2-1 . TRBV7-2 TRBD2 CASSREVASYNEQFF TGTGCCAGCAGTCGGGAGGTTGCCTCCTACAATGAGCAGTTCTTC
14 TRBJ1-2 . TRBV5-1 . CASSPNGGDYGYTF TGCGCCAGCAGCCCTAACGGGGGGGACTATGGCTACACCTTC
14 TRBJ2-7 . TRBV5-6 . CASSLGGNAYEQYF TGTGCCAGCAGCTTGGGAGGGAACGCCTACGAGCAGTACTTC
14 TRBJ2-5 . TRBV5-1 . CASSPGLHQETQYF TGCGCCAGCAGTCCCGGCCTCCACCAAGAGACCCAGTACTTC
15 TRBJ2-7 few TRBV20-1 TRBD1 CSASRVRQGFGEQYF TGCAGTGCTAGTAGGGTAAGACAGGGCTTCGGGGAGCAGTACTTC
17 TRBJ2-2 few TRBV5-5 TRBD2 CASSPTGLAGSGGELFF TGTGCCAGCAGCCCTACGGGACTAGCGGGTTCTGGCGGGGAGCTGTTTTTT
17 TRBJ2-7 . TRBV7-2 TRBD2 CASSRGTSGRVSYEQYF TGTGCCAGCAGCCGTGGGACTAGCGGGAGGGTCTCCTACGAGCAGTACTTC
14 TRBJ2-1 . TRBV29-1 TRBD2 CSVALAGTYNEQFF TGCAGCGTCGCCCTAGCGGGGACCTACAATGAGCAGTTCTTC
16 TRBJ2-1 few TRBV29-1 . CSVYLADPGDYNEQFF TGCAGCGTTTATTTAGCGGACCCGGGGGACTACAATGAGCAGTTCTTC
17 TRBJ2-7 many TRBV5-1 . CASSLRGRGELIYEQYF TGCGCCAGCAGCCTCCGCGGCCGGGGTGAACTAATATACGAGCAGTACTTC
16 TRBJ2-3 few TRBV7-9 TRBD2 CASSLKTSGSPDTQYF TGTGCCAGCAGCTTGAAAACTAGCGGGAGTCCAGATACGCAGTATTTT
16 TRBJ2-3 . TRBV4-2 . CASSQDASVGTDTQYF TGTGCCAGCAGCCAAGATGCTAGCGTGGGCACAGATACGCAGTATTTT
15 TRBJ1-5 many TRBV7-2 . CASSLFPESNQPQHF TGTGCCAGCAGCCTGTTCCCGGAGAGTAATCAGCCCCAGCATTTT
13 TRBJ2-2 many TRBV5-1 . CASSQGNTGELFF TGCGCCAGCAGCCAGGGGAACACCGGGGAGCTGTTTTTT
17 TRBJ2-7 . TRBV7-2 . CASSLSARPYSSYEQYF TGTGCCAGCAGCTTATCGGCCAGGCCATATAGCTCCTACGAGCAGTACTTC
18 TRBJ2-1 . TRBV4-1 . CASSQVGIIKSSYNEQFF TGCGCCAGCAGCCAAGTTGGAATAATAAAAAGCTCCTACAATGAGCAGTTCTTC
15 TRBJ1-5 few TRBV28 . CASSLLVIGNQPQHF TGTGCCAGCAGTTTATTAGTAATCGGCAATCAGCCCCAGCATTTT
14 TRBJ2-3 many TRBV9 . CASSGRDGPDTQYF TGTGCCAGCAGCGGTCGGGACGGCCCAGATACGCAGTATTTT
15 TRBJ2-1 few TRBV6-1 . CATYPGFGAWVEQFF TGTGCCACCTACCCGGGGTTCGGGGCCTGGGTTGAGCAGTTCTTC
14 TRBJ2-4 many TRBV10-3 . CAISDSIAKNIQYF TGTGCCATCAGTGATAGTATAGCCAAAAACATTCAGTACTTC
15 TRBJ2-2 many TRBV12-3/TRBV12-4 TRBD1 CASSSNQGAGGELFF TGTGCCAGCTCCTCGAATCAGGGGGCCGGCGGGGAGCTGTTTTTT
16 TRBJ2-1 . TRBV7-6 TRBD2 CASSLAPSGTYNEQFF TGTGCCAGCAGCTTAGCGCCTAGCGGGACCTACAATGAGCAGTTCTTC
17 TRBJ2-7 many TRBV10-3 . CAISAGFEEATFYEQYF TGTGCCATCAGTGCAGGTTTCGAGGAAGCAACCTTCTACGAGCAGTACTTC
16 TRBJ2-3 . TRBV6-2/TRBV6-3 . CASSYSTTDRTDTQYF TGTGCCAGCAGTTACTCGACGACGGACCGCACAGATACGCAGTATTTT
15 TRBJ2-7 many TRBV4-2 TRBD2 CASSQDSGRAGEQYF TGTGCCAGCAGCCAAGACAGCGGGAGGGCCGGCGAGCAGTACTTC
15 TRBJ1-5 many TRBV5-1 . CASKADANPNQPQHF TGCGCCAGCAAAGCAGACGCCAACCCCAATCAGCCCCAGCATTTT
13 TRBJ1-5 many TRBV20-1 . CSAKAVAGQPQHF TGCAGTGCTAAAGCCGTGGCGGGACAGCCCCAGCATTTT
13 TRBJ1-2 many TRBV12-3/TRBV12-4 . CASSLEGYYGYTF TGTGCCAGCAGTTTAGAGGGGTACTATGGCTACACCTTC
15 TRBJ1-2 few TRBV6-1 TRBD1 CASSATGTGPYGYTF TGTGCCAGCAGTGCAACCGGGACAGGACCCTATGGCTACACCTTC
14 TRBJ2-7 many TRBV12-3/TRBV12-4 TRBD2 CASSPRGGEIEQYF TGTGCCAGCAGTCCACGGGGGGGCGAGATCGAGCAGTACTTC
15 TRBJ1-5 few TRBV6-1 . CASSKDPGADQPQHF TGTGCCAGCAGTAAAGACCCAGGGGCGGATCAGCCCCAGCATTTT
17 TRBJ2-1 few TRBV7-2 TRBD2 CASSSTPGLAVYNEQFF TGTGCCAGCAGCTCGACGCCGGGACTAGCGGTCTACAATGAGCAGTTCTTC
15 TRBJ1-4 few TRBV27 . CASSFTADRNEKLFF TGTGCCAGCAGTTTTACCGCGGACAGAAATGAAAAACTGTTTTTT
16 TRBJ2-3 once TRBV30 TRBD2 CAWRKLGLAGGDTQYF TGTGCCTGGAGGAAACTCGGACTAGCGGGAGGAGATACGCAGTATTTT
13 TRBJ1-1 few TRBV6-1 . CASRAGAATEAFF TGTGCCAGCAGGGCGGGGGCCGCCACTGAAGCTTTCTTT
14 TRBJ2-5 . TRBV4-2 . CASSQDHARETQYF TGTGCCAGCAGCCAAGATCATGCAAGGGAGACCCAGTACTTC
15 TRBJ2-1 many TRBV29-1 TRBD1 CSAAHGQGPYNEQFF TGCAGCGCCGCTCACGGACAGGGGCCCTACAATGAGCAGTTCTTC